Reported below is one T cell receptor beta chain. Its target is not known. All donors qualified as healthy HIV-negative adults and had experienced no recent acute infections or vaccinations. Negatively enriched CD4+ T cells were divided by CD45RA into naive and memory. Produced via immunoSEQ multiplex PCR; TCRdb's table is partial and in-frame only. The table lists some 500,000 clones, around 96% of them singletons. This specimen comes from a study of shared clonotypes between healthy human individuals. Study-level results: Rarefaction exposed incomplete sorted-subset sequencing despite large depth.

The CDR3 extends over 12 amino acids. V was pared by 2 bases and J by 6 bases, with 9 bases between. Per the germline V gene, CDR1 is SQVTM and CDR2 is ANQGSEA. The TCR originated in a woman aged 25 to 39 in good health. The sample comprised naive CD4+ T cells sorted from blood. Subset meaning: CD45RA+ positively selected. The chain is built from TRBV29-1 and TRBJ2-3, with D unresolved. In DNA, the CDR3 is TGCAGCGTTGAAACCCCTGGGGATACGCAGTATTTT. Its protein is CSVETPGDTQYF.